This T cell receptor (beta chain) was sequenced in a study of memory CD4+ T cells and cytomegalovirus serostatus (dated by TCRdb to the late 2010s). Study-wide context: The roughly 33 healthy Belgian adults in the cohort included 9 who were CMV seropositive and 24 who were CMV seronegative. To replicate a published TCR-based CMV serostatus classifier, the study sequenced CD4+ memory TCRbeta repertoires from a Belgian cohort whose cytomegalovirus serostatus was known.

Single viable CD3+CD4+CD8-CD45RO+ cells were sorted as memory CD4+ T cells on a FACSAria II. CMV serostatus was determined using a Roche Elecsys assay that detects serum IgG against CMV pp150, pp28, p38 and p52. After the samples were thawed, total CD4+ T cells were enriched through positive selection using CD4 magnetic microbeads. Samples originated from another study that specifically interrogated the CD4+ T cell memory repertoire. Peripheral blood mononuclear cells were isolated and cryopreserved following standard operating procedures; serum was stored at -80 °C. CD3-PerCP (BW264/56), CD4-APC (RPA-T4), CD45RO-PE (UCHT1) and CD8-Pacific Orange (3B5) antibodies were used for staining, and non-viable cells were excluded with Sytox blue. Genomic DNA was extracted from sorted cells with the Quick-DNA Microprep Kit. TCRbeta DNA was amplified with the immunoSEQ hsTCRbeta kit following the manufacturer's protocol. An Illumina MiSeq instrument was used to sequence the TCRbeta libraries. As for the authors' bioinformatics: Once out-of-frame sequences had been removed, 2 million to 2.5 million distinct TCRbeta sequences were left, which works out to an average of approximately 63,000 per individual. Each individual was scored according to the count of more than 150 previously reported CMV-associated TCRbeta sequences and the total productive distinct TCRbeta count. A beta-binomial model was reimplemented in Python, and scikit-learn random forests with default parameters were trained on data from the US cohort. Classifier performance on the Belgian cohort was summarized as median AUC with percentile confidence intervals calculated over 10,000 bootstrap iterations. TCRdb limited this immuneACCESS table to in-frame rearrangements with V and J called. A share of clones is missing; checked studies link under half to unresolved V genes, and the rest is unexplained. The V and J calls and the clone size are those of that table, but D and trimming were determined from the DNA. In all, the sample holds 45,000 to 65,000 clones, and around 83% of those were seen once. Just under 2% of the sample goes to the ten largest clones.

In the germline V gene, CDR1 corresponds to SGHTA and CDR2 to FQGTGA. V is trimmed back by 1 base and J by 0 bases, and the junction contains 4 bases that no gene match accounts for. Its CDR3 holds 18 amino acids, cysteine through phenylalanine. CDR3 DNA is the only sequence kept; it has 54 bases, read in frame from the first base. Regarding this clone: There is no known antigen for this receptor. One base away there is no much larger clone; base qualities are not given.

Broad study findings and their caveats: Among the 160 or so previously reported CMV-associated TCRbeta sequences, 60 to 70 showed up in the CD4+ memory repertoires, with each one found in between one and five individuals. On the Belgian cohort, the classifier based on the original framework reached a median bootstrapped AUC of about 0.95, with a 95% CI of 0.76-1.00. Only CD4+CD45RO+ memory cells were sequenced, in contrast to the original study, which included naive and memory CD4+ and CD8+ populations. The results were read as suggesting that the CMV-associated TCR signature is, for the most part, present in the CD4+ memory repertoire. For predicting CMV serostatus, the median bootstrapped AUC was about 0.95 using the original framework and about 0.89 using a US-trained random forest.

This sequence originates from an adult in good health and CMV-seropositive. Here the chain combines TRBV7-3 and TRBJ2-6; 9 bases in the junction line up with TRBD2. The sample taken for sequencing was memory CD4+ T cells from blood. In nucleotides, the sequence is TGTGCCAGCAGCTTAAGGGGCGGGAGGGCCTCTGGGGCCAACGTCCTGACTTTC. Its product reads: CASSLRGGRASGANVLTF. Here the CDR3 is joined to the reference TRBV7-3 and TRBJ2-6 genes, and the full variable domain is: GAGVSQTPSNKVTEKGKYVELRCDPISGHTALYWYRQSLGQGPEFLIYFQGTGAADDSGLPNDRFFAVRPEGSVSTLKIQRTERGDSAVYLCASSLRGGRASGANVLTFGAGSRLTVL.